This TCR beta chain emerged from a study of cytomegalovirus exposure and HLA in healthy donors. General observations from the study: Reportedly, HLA-A and HLA-B alleles of most subjects were accurately predicted from TCR beta. In a later analysis, a genetic analysis reported fewer productive-TCR N-insertions in an Asian-associated ancestry cluster than the cohort average.

Germline CDR1 reads SGHRS; CDR2 reads YFSETQ. J gave up 0 bases and V 4 bases, and 6 bases lay outside the gene matches. The CDR3 runs to 15 residues. With 60 Vbeta and 13 Jbeta primers, the PCR was carried out. This table comes from immunoSEQ multiplex PCR, and its TCRdb copy is limited to in-frame clones, with some not included. The sample holds about 150,000 clones; about 79% are singletons and the top ten take roughly 1.8%. This clone was counted only a few times. The antigen remains unidentified. Sequenced input: PBMCs. This clonotype was obtained from a female donor in good health and CMV-seropositive. The chain combines TRBV5-1 with TRBJ1-2, with 7 bases aligning to TRBD1. In DNA form, the CDR3 reads TGCGCCAGCAGCCTCTGGGACAGTCCTAACTATGGCTACACCTTC. It translates to CASSLWDSPNYGYTF.